The rows below give T cell receptor beta chains drawn from one sample of a study of blood T cell repertoires in COVID-19. Here immunoSEQ multiplex PCR was the method, and the copy in TCRdb shows in-frame clones only, minus some. Of 100,000 to 150,000 clones listed, 92% were seen once; the top ten hold about 2%. Sequences were obtained from peripheral blood. The receptors here all came from a man aged 45-65 years with COVID-19, enrolled during active disease. Both conserved end residues are part of each CDR3. Fields, in order: V gene, clone size, D gene, J gene, CDR3 protein, CDR3 DNA. The D gene is left open where the match is weak. Clone size, where shown, is once, few, many, or a class for clones that have expanded.

V gene: TRBV30
clone size: -
D gene: TRBD1
J gene: TRBJ1-5
CDR3 protein: CAWSSQGEQPQHF
CDR3 DNA: TGTGCCTGGAGTTCGCAGGGGGAGCAGCCCCAGCATTTT

V gene: TRBV30
clone size: -
D gene: TRBD1
J gene: TRBJ2-5
CDR3 protein: CAWTRQGTETQYF
CDR3 DNA: TGTGCCTGGACTAGACAGGGTACGGAGACCCAGTACTTC

V gene: TRBV4-1
clone size: -
D gene: -
J gene: TRBJ2-3
CDR3 protein: CASRRGLPSTDTQYF
CDR3 DNA: TGCGCCAGCCGGAGGGGATTGCCTAGCACAGATACGCAGTATTTT

V gene: TRBV7-8
clone size: -
D gene: -
J gene: TRBJ2-5
CDR3 protein: CASSLGPWGLGETQYF
CDR3 DNA: TGTGCCAGCAGCTTAGGCCCCTGGGGGCTCGGAGAGACCCAGTACTTC

V gene: TRBV30
clone size: -
D gene: TRBD1
J gene: TRBJ1-4
CDR3 protein: CAWSVQGVREKLFF
CDR3 DNA: TGTGCCTGGAGTGTCCAGGGGGTAAGGGAAAAACTGTTTTTT

V gene: TRBV9
clone size: -
D gene: -
J gene: TRBJ2-7
CDR3 protein: CASSVEWGPTYEQYF
CDR3 DNA: TGTGCCAGCAGCGTAGAGTGGGGGCCAACCTACGAGCAGTACTTC

V gene: TRBV5-6
clone size: -
D gene: -
J gene: TRBJ1-1
CDR3 protein: CASSFRGAGGTEAFF
CDR3 DNA: TGTGCCAGCAGCTTCAGGGGCGCGGGTGGCACTGAAGCTTTCTTT

V gene: TRBV30
clone size: -
D gene: -
J gene: TRBJ2-1
CDR3 protein: CAWTAHRQGTRTNNEQFF
CDR3 DNA: TGTGCCTGGACCGCCCACCGCCAGGGGACAAGAACAAACAATGAGCAGTTCTTC

V gene: TRBV11-2
clone size: -
D gene: TRBD1
J gene: TRBJ1-1
CDR3 protein: CASTYGTGGREAFF
CDR3 DNA: TGTGCCAGCACCTATGGGACAGGGGGTAGGGAAGCTTTCTTT

V gene: TRBV7-9
clone size: once
D gene: -
J gene: TRBJ2-1
CDR3 protein: CASSPWAGGNYNEQFF
CDR3 DNA: TGTGCCAGCAGCCCTTGGGCGGGCGGTAACTACAATGAGCAGTTCTTC

V gene: TRBV3-1/TRBV3-2
clone size: -
D gene: -
J gene: TRBJ2-1
CDR3 protein: CASSQAAAGEQFF
CDR3 DNA: TGTGCCAGCAGCCAAGCCGCGGCGGGTGAGCAGTTCTTC

V gene: TRBV10-3
clone size: -
D gene: TRBD1
J gene: TRBJ1-2
CDR3 protein: CAIREPGQTNYGYTF
CDR3 DNA: TGTGCCATCAGGGAGCCGGGACAGACTAACTATGGCTACACCTTC

V gene: TRBV9
clone size: once
D gene: -
J gene: TRBJ1-2
CDR3 protein: CASSVGPGVDGYTF
CDR3 DNA: TGTGCCAGCAGCGTAGGCCCCGGGGTGGATGGCTACACCTTC

V gene: TRBV5-1
clone size: -
D gene: -
J gene: TRBJ2-3
CDR3 protein: CASSPRPRPDTQYF
CDR3 DNA: TGCGCCAGCAGCCCTAGACCCCGACCAGATACGCAGTATTTT

V gene: TRBV7-2
clone size: -
D gene: TRBD1
J gene: TRBJ2-7
CDR3 protein: CASSFLRQGYEQYF
CDR3 DNA: TGTGCCAGCAGCTTCCTGAGACAGGGGTACGAGCAGTACTTC

V gene: TRBV18
clone size: -
D gene: TRBD2
J gene: TRBJ2-7
CDR3 protein: CASSPKPTSGTTIGYYEQYF
CDR3 DNA: TGTGCCAGCTCTCCCAAGCCGACTAGCGGGACGACTATAGGGTACTACGAGCAGTACTTC

V gene: TRBV2
clone size: -
D gene: -
J gene: TRBJ2-7
CDR3 protein: CASSFWADSSYEQYF
CDR3 DNA: TGTGCCAGCAGTTTTTGGGCTGATAGCTCCTACGAGCAGTACTTC

V gene: TRBV4-3
clone size: few
D gene: TRBD1
J gene: TRBJ2-7
CDR3 protein: CASSYSGTGEAYEQYF
CDR3 DNA: TGCGCCAGCAGCTATTCCGGGACAGGGGAGGCCTACGAGCAGTACTTC

V gene: TRBV3-1/TRBV3-2
clone size: -
D gene: TRBD1
J gene: TRBJ1-2
CDR3 protein: CASSRGDRGYGYTF
CDR3 DNA: TGTGCCAGCAGCCGGGGGGACAGGGGCTATGGCTACACCTTC

V gene: TRBV30
clone size: -
D gene: -
J gene: TRBJ2-5
CDR3 protein: CAWSVGGLETQYF
CDR3 DNA: TGTGCCTGGAGTGTAGGAGGGCTAGAGACCCAGTACTTC

V gene: TRBV30
clone size: -
D gene: -
J gene: TRBJ1-1
CDR3 protein: CAWNERGYTEAFF
CDR3 DNA: TGTGCCTGGAATGAGAGAGGGTACACTGAAGCTTTCTTT

V gene: TRBV3-1/TRBV3-2
clone size: -
D gene: -
J gene: TRBJ1-3
CDR3 protein: CASSLAGGDENTIYF
CDR3 DNA: TGTGCCAGCAGCCTCGCGGGGGGGGATGAAAACACCATATATTTT

V gene: TRBV28
clone size: -
D gene: -
J gene: TRBJ1-4
CDR3 protein: CASRLTGTDEKLFF
CDR3 DNA: TGTGCCAGCAGGCTTACAGGGACCGATGAAAAACTGTTTTTT

V gene: TRBV7-8
clone size: -
D gene: TRBD1
J gene: TRBJ1-2
CDR3 protein: CASSLVGTGGGYGYTF
CDR3 DNA: TGTGCCAGCAGCTTAGTGGGGACAGGGGGCGGCTATGGCTACACCTTC

V gene: TRBV19
clone size: -
D gene: TRBD1
J gene: TRBJ2-2
CDR3 protein: CASSITGTGFGELFF
CDR3 DNA: TGTGCCAGTAGTATTACCGGGACAGGGTTCGGGGAGCTGTTTTTT

V gene: TRBV4-1
clone size: -
D gene: TRBD2
J gene: TRBJ2-3
CDR3 protein: CASSPEGLAGDTQYF
CDR3 DNA: TGCGCCAGCAGCCCCGAGGGACTAGCGGGCGATACGCAGTATTTT

V gene: TRBV9
clone size: -
D gene: -
J gene: TRBJ2-7
CDR3 protein: CASSVVPQMEKQYF
CDR3 DNA: TGTGCCAGCAGCGTAGTTCCCCAAATGGAGAAGCAGTACTTC

V gene: TRBV6-6
clone size: few
D gene: TRBD1
J gene: TRBJ2-3
CDR3 protein: CASSYWDSTDTQYF
CDR3 DNA: TGTGCCAGCAGTTACTGGGACAGTACAGATACGCAGTATTTT

V gene: TRBV28
clone size: few
D gene: TRBD1
J gene: TRBJ2-4
CDR3 protein: CASSPTGTAKNIQYF
CDR3 DNA: TGTGCCAGCTCACCGACAGGGACAGCCAAAAACATTCAGTACTTC

V gene: TRBV12-2
clone size: -
D gene: -
J gene: TRBJ2-7
CDR3 protein: CASRHSVPPCEAPYEQYF
CDR3 DNA: TGTGCAAGTCGCCATTCCGTGCCCCCCTGTGAGGCCCCCTACGAGCAGTACTTC

V gene: TRBV12-3/TRBV12-4
clone size: once
D gene: -
J gene: TRBJ1-5
CDR3 protein: CASTGQFNQPQHF
CDR3 DNA: TGTGCCAGCACTGGACAGTTCAATCAGCCCCAGCATTTT

V gene: TRBV29-1
clone size: -
D gene: TRBD2
J gene: TRBJ2-1
CDR3 protein: CSVEDLPSGRAYNEQFF
CDR3 DNA: TGCAGCGTTGAAGATCTTCCTAGCGGGAGGGCCTACAATGAGCAGTTCTTC

V gene: TRBV5-1
clone size: -
D gene: -
J gene: TRBJ1-5
CDR3 protein: CASSLAGNSNQPQHF
CDR3 DNA: TGCGCCAGCAGCTTGGCAGGGAATAGCAATCAGCCCCAGCATTTT

V gene: TRBV19
clone size: -
D gene: -
J gene: TRBJ2-7
CDR3 protein: CASSSLGVYEQYF
CDR3 DNA: TGTGCCAGTAGTTCACTAGGAGTGTACGAGCAGTACTTC

V gene: TRBV25-1
clone size: -
D gene: TRBD2
J gene: TRBJ2-1
CDR3 protein: CASSEREHHNEQFF
CDR3 DNA: TGTGCCAGCAGTGAGCGGGAGCACCACAATGAGCAGTTCTTC

V gene: TRBV30
clone size: -
D gene: TRBD2
J gene: TRBJ2-2
CDR3 protein: CAWSRWEGTGELFF
CDR3 DNA: TGTGCCTGGAGTAGGTGGGAGGGTACCGGGGAGCTGTTTTTT

V gene: TRBV23-1
clone size: -
D gene: -
J gene: TRBJ2-1
CDR3 protein: CASSQARPSRPYNEQFF
CDR3 DNA: TGCGCCAGCAGTCAAGCCCGACCGAGCAGGCCATACAATGAGCAGTTCTTC

V gene: TRBV5-1
clone size: -
D gene: TRBD2
J gene: TRBJ2-7
CDR3 protein: CASSLATGGDEQYF
CDR3 DNA: TGCGCCAGCAGCTTGGCTACGGGAGGGGACGAGCAGTACTTC

V gene: TRBV15
clone size: once
D gene: -
J gene: TRBJ2-1
CDR3 protein: CATSRDWRVNNEQFF
CDR3 DNA: TGTGCCACCAGCAGAGATTGGAGGGTTAACAATGAGCAGTTCTTC